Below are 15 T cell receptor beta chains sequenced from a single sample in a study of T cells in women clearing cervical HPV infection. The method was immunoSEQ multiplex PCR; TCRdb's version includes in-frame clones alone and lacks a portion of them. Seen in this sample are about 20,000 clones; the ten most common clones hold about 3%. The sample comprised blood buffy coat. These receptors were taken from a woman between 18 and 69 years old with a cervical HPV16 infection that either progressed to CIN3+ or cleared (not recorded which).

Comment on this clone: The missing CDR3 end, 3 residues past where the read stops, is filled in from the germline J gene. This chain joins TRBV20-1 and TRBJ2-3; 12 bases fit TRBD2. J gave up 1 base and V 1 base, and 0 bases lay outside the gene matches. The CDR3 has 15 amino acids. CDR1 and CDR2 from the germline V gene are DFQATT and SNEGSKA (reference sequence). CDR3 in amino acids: CSARGTSGGTDTQYF. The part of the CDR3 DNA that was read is TGCAGTGCTAGAGGGACTAGCGGGGGCACAGATACG.

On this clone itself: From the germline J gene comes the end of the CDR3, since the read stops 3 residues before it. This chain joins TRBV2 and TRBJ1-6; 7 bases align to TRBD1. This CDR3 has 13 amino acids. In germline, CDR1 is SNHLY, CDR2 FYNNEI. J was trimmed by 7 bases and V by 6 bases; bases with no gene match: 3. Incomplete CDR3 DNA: TGTGCCAGCAGGGGGGACAGCAATTCACCC. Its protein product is CASRGDSNSP. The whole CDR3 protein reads CASRGDSNSPLHF.

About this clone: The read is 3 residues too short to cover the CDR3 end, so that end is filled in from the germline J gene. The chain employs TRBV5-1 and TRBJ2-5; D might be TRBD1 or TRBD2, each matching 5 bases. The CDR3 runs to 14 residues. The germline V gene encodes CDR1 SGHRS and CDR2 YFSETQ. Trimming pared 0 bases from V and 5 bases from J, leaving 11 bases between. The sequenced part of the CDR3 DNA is TGCGCCAGCAGCTTGGACGCCAGGGAGGAGACC. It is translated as CASSLDAREET. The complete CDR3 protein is CASSLDAREETQYF. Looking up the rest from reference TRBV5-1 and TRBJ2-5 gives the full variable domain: KAGVTQTPRYLIKTRGQQVTLSCSPISGHRSVSWYQQTPGQGLQFLFEYFSETQRNKGNFPGRFSGRQFSNSRSEMNVSTLELGDSALYLCASSLDAREETQYFGPGTRLLVL.

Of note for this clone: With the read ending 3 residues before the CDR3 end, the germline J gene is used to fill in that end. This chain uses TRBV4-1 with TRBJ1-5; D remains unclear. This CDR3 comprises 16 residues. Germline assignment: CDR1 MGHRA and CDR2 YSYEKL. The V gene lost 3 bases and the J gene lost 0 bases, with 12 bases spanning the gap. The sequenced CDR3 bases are TGCGCCAGCAGCCAGCTTCCGTCGGTTAGCAATCAGCCC. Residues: CASSQLPSVSNQP. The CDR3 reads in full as CASSQLPSVSNQPQHF.

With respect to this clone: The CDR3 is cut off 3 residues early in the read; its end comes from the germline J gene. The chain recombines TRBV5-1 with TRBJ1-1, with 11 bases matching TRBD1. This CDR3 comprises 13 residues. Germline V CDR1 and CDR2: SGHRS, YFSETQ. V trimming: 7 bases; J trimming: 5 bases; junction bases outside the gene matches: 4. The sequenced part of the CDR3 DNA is TGCGCCAGCGGACAGGGGGCGGGGACTGAA. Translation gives CASGQGAGTE. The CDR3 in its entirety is CASGQGAGTEAFF.

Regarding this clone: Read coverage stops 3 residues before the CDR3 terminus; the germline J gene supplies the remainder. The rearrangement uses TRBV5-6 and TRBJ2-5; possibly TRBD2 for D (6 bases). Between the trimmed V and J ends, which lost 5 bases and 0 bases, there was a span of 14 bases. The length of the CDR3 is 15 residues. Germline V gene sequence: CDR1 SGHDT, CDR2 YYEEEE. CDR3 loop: CASRYGGEYQETQYF. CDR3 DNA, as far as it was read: TGTGCCAGCAGGTACGGGGGAGAGTACCAAGAGACC.

The CDR3 region is CASSLVLAGEETQYF. The CDR3 bases that were read are TGTGCCAGCAGCTTGGTCCTAGCGGGGGAAGAGACC. This sequence joins TRBV5-6 and TRBJ2-5, with 10 bases aligning to TRBD2. The CDR3 goes on 3 residues after the read ends, and that part is filled in from the germline J gene. This CDR3 spans 15 amino acids. CDR1 SGHDT and CDR2 YYEEEE come from the germline V gene. V lost 0 bases, J lost 3 bases, and 2 bases stayed unmatched.

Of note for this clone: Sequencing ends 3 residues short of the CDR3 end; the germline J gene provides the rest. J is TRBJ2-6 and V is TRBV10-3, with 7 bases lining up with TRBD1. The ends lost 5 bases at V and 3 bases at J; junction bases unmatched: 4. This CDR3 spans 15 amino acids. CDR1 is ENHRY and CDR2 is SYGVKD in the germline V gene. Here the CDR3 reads CAISTTGNGANVLTF. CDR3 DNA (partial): TGTGCCATCAGTACGACAGGGAATGGGGCCAACGTC.

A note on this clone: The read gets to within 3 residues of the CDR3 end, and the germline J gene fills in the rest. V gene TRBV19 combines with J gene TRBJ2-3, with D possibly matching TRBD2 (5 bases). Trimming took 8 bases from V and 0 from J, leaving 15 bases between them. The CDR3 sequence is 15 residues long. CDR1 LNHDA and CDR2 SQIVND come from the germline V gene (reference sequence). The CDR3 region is CASLPFAGSTDTQYF. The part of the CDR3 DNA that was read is TGTGCCAGTCTCCCCTTTGCGGGTAGCACAGATACG.

CDR3 bases read: TGTGCCAGCAGTTCAAGACAGGGCTTTAATGAAAAA. It codes for CASSSRQGFNEK. The entire CDR3 protein reads CASSSRQGFNEKLFF. The chain links TRBV28 to TRBJ1-4, with 7 bases fitting TRBD1. The read falls 3 residues short of the CDR3 end, and the missing part is taken from the germline J gene. The CDR3 has 15 residues. J gave up 4 bases and V 4 bases, and 6 bases lay outside the gene matches. The V gene's germline CDR1 is MDHEN and CDR2 SYDVKM. Together with reference TRBV28 and TRBJ1-4, the CDR3 gives the full variable domain: DVKVTQSSRYLVKRTGEKVFLECVQDMDHENMFWYRQDPGLGLRLIYFSYDVKMKEKGDIPEGYSVSREKKERFSLILESASTNQTSMYLCASSSRQGFNEKLFFGSGTQLSVL.

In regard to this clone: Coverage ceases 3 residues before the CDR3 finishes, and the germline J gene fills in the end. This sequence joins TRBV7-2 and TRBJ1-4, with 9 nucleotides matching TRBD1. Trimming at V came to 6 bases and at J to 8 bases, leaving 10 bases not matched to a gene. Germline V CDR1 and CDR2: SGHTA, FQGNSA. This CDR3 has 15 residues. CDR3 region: CASSLQGARLEKLFF. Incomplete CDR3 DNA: TGTGCCAGCAGTTTACAGGGGGCGCGACTAGAAAAA.

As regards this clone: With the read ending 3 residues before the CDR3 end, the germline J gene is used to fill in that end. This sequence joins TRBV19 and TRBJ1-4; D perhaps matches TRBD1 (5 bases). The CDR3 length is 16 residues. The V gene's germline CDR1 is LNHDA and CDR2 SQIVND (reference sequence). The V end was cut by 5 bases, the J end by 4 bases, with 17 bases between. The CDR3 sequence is CASSPLFSGLNEKLFF. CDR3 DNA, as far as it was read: TGTGCCAGTAGTCCCCTTTTTTCAGGGCTTAATGAAAAA.

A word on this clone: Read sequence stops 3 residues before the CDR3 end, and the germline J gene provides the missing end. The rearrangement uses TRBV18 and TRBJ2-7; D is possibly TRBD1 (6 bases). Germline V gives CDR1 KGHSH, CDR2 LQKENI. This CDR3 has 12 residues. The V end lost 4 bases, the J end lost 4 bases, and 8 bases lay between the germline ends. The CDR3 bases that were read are TGTGCCAGCTCACTCGACAGGTACGAG. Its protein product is CASSLDRYE. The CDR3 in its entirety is CASSLDRYEQYF.

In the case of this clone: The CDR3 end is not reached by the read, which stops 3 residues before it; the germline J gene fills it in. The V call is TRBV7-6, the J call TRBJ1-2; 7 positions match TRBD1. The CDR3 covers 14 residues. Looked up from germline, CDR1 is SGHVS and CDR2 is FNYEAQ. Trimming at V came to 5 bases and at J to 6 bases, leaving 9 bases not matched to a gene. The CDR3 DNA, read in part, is TGTGCCAGCAGCCCGAACAGGGGTTCGGATGGC. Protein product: CASSPNRGSDG. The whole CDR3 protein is CASSPNRGSDGYTF.

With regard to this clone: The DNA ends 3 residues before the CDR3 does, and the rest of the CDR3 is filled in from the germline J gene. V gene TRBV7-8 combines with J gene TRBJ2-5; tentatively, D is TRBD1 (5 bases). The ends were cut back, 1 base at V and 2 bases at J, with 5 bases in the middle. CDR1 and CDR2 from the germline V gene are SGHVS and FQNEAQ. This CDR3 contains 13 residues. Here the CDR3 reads CASSLGQQETQYF. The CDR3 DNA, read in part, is TGTGCCAGCAGCTTAGGACAGCAAGAGACC.